The 24 T cell receptor beta chains presented below share a single source sample, sequenced in a study of blood T cell repertoires in COVID-19. The data were produced by immunoSEQ multiplex PCR, yet TCRdb's version contains in-frame clones alone and is incomplete. The data hold 150,000 to 200,000 clones, with around 82% observed a single time. The specimen sequenced was PBMCs or T cells enriched from blood (not recorded which). The receptors stem from a man between 35 and 55 years old who had recovered from COVID-19.

The V call is TRBV4-2, the J call TRBJ1-1; 7 nucleotides match TRBD1. Germline CDR1 reads LGHNA; CDR2 reads YNFKEQ. This CDR3 has 15 amino acids. Losses at the gene ends were 1 base for V and 7 bases for J; bases not matched to a gene: 9. DNA of the CDR3: TGTGCCAGCAGCCAAGGTCAGGGGGGTCAAGGTGAAGCTTTCTTT. Protein: CASSQGQGGQGEAFF.

The J gene is TRBJ1-1, the V gene TRBV10-3, with TRBD1 identical over 8 bases. J gave up 6 bases and V 0 bases, and 6 bases lay outside the gene matches. The CDR3 is made up of 15 amino acids. Germline values: CDR1 ENHRY, CDR2 SYGVKD. In DNA form, the CDR3 reads TGTGCCATCAGTGAGTCTTTCTCAGGGGGCTCTGAAGCTTTCTTT. This sequence encodes CAISESFSGGSEAFF.

The table lists this clone with a few counts. The V and J genes are TRBV6-4 and TRBJ1-2, with 12 nucleotides matching TRBD1. Trimming at V came to 0 bases and at J to 6 bases, leaving 2 bases not matched to a gene. The germline CDR1 and CDR2 sequences are MRHNA and SNTAGT. The length of the CDR3 is 15 residues. The CDR3 nucleotides are TGTGCCAGCAGTGACTCGGGACAGGGGGCTGATGGCTACACCTTC. Amino acid sequence: CASSDSGQGADGYTF.

The chain is built from TRBV2 and TRBJ1-1; D call uncertain. This CDR3 has 14 residues. Germline lookup yields CDR1 SNHLY and CDR2 FYNNEI. V was shortened by 8 bases and J by 0 bases, with 13 bases between the two germline ends. CDR3 amino acids: CASESGYMNTEAFF. The CDR3 nucleotides are TGTGCCAGCGAATCGGGGTACATGAACACTGAAGCTTTCTTT.

The V and J genes are TRBV5-1 and TRBJ2-2; no clear D. The CDR3 has 15 residues. Trimming left V 0 bases short and J 2 bases short, with 8 bases between. Germline assignment: CDR1 SGHRS and CDR2 YFSETQ. The CDR3, as DNA: TGCGCCAGCAGCTTGGCCCTGGCAAACACCGGGGAGCTGTTTTTT. Translated: CASSLALANTGELFF.

This clone has just one count. The V gene is TRBV19, the J gene TRBJ2-1, with no clear D. The V end lost 3 bases, the J end lost 3 bases, and 9 bases lay between the germline ends. The CDR3 length is 14 residues. Looked up from germline, CDR1 is LNHDA and CDR2 is SQIVND (reference sequence). The CDR3 DNA sequence: TGTGCCAGTAGTATTCGCCAGAACTACAATGAGCAGTTCTTC. Protein product: CASSIRQNYNEQFF. The whole variable domain, remainder taken from reference TRBV19 and TRBJ2-1, is DGGITQSPKYLFRKEGQNVTLSCEQNLNHDAMYWYRQDPGQGLRLIYYSQIVNDFQKGDIAEGYSVSREKKESFPLTVTSAQKNPTAFYLCASSIRQNYNEQFFGPGTRLTVL.

This clone has a handful of counts. The rearrangement joins TRBV7-8 to TRBJ2-3; TRBD1 matches 11 bases. Losses at the gene ends were 1 base for V and 1 base for J; bases not matched to a gene: 4. CDR3 length: 17 residues. Germline V gives CDR1 SGHVS, CDR2 FQNEAQ. The DNA for the CDR3 is TGTGCCAGCAGCTTAGGCGGACAGGGGGCTCGCACAGATACGCAGTATTTT. This sequence encodes CASSLGGQGARTDTQYF. The entire variable domain, with the rest obtained from reference TRBV7-8 and TRBJ2-3, is as follows: GAGVSQSPRYKVAKRGQDVALRCDPISGHVSLFWYQQALGQGPEFLTYFQNEAQLDKSGLPSDRFFAERPEGSVSTLKIQRTQQEDSAVYLCASSLGGQGARTDTQYFGPGTRLTVL.

This chain uses TRBV6-5 with TRBJ2-1, with D hard to call. V gave up 9 bases and J gave up 9 bases, with 15 bases separating them. Germline V gene sequence: CDR1 MNHEY, CDR2 SVGAGI. CDR3 length: 12 amino acids. This chain's CDR3 is CARKLIFGEQFF. The CDR3 bases are TGTGCCAGAAAGTTAATATTCGGTGAGCAGTTCTTC.

The J gene is TRBJ2-3, the V gene TRBV30; D unclear. Trimming left V 8 bases short and J 3 bases short, with 12 bases between. Germline lookup yields CDR1 GTSNPN and CDR2 SVGIG (reference sequence). This CDR3 has 12 amino acids. Here the CDR3 reads CAVPAGTDTQYF. The CDR3 DNA reads as TGTGCCGTACCGGCAGGAACAGATACGCAGTATTTT.

Only a few counts were recorded for this clone. The V gene is TRBV6-5, the J gene TRBJ2-7; possibly TRBD2 for D (5 bases). Germline V gives CDR1 MNHEY, CDR2 SVGAGI. The V end was cut by 5 bases, the J end by 4 bases, with 15 bases between. This CDR3 has 14 amino acids. CDR3 DNA sequence: TGTGCCAGCAGTACCCCTCACGGGGTTTACGAGCAGTACTTC. Translating it yields CASSTPHGVYEQYF.

The V and J genes are TRBV7-2 and TRBJ1-1, with a tentative D call TRBD1 (6 bases). Germline V gives CDR1 SGHTA, CDR2 FQGNSA. Trimming pared 4 bases from V and 0 bases from J, leaving 9 bases between. The CDR3 runs 14 residues. As DNA, the CDR3 is TGTGCCAGCAGCTCCGACAGGATGAACACTGAAGCTTTCTTT. Translation: CASSSDRMNTEAFF.

V usage is TRBV5-1 and J usage is TRBJ1-2; a weak D match, TRBD1 (6 bases). V dropped 1 base and J dropped 4 bases, with 11 bases sitting between them. This CDR3 region has 14 residues. Germline V gives CDR1 SGHRS, CDR2 YFSETQ. DNA for the CDR3: TGCGCCAGCAGCTTGTTACAGGGTGGCTATGGCTACACCTTC. Its translation is CASSLLQGGYGYTF.

The chain carries TRBV19 and TRBJ1-2, with a tentative D call TRBD1 (6 bases). The V end was cut by 3 bases, the J end by 4 bases, with 15 bases between. The CDR3 runs 15 residues. Germline V lookup: CDR1 LNHDA, CDR2 SQIVND (reference sequence). This CDR3 is CASSIGGGPSYGYTF. The CDR3 bases are TGTGCCAGTAGTATCGGGGGGGGCCCCTCCTATGGCTACACCTTC.

CDR3 in amino acids: CASSFTGSVADTQYF. The DNA of the CDR3 is TGTGCCAGCAGCTTCACAGGGTCGGTTGCAGATACGCAGTATTTT. The gene calls are TRBV7-3 and TRBJ2-3, with TRBD1 as a possible D gene (6 bases). The CDR3 loop spans 15 amino acids. The ends were cut back, 3 bases at V and 4 bases at J, with 14 bases in the middle. CDR1 is SGHTA, CDR2 FQGTGA, per germline.

This clone was found many times. J is TRBJ1-1 and V is TRBV19; 8 nucleotides line up with TRBD1. Looked up from germline, CDR1 is LNHDA and CDR2 is SQIVND (reference sequence). The length of the CDR3 is 14 residues. V was pared by 5 bases and J by 0 bases, with 2 bases of the junction left unmatched. This chain's CDR3 is CASSVTGVNTEAFF. In DNA, the CDR3 is TGTGCCAGTAGTGTGACAGGGGTGAACACTGAAGCTTTCTTT.

By proportion, this clone is medium-sized (0.01 to 0.1%). In nucleotides, the CDR3 is TGTGCCAGCAGCTTCGCTAGCGGCTCCACAGATACGCAGTATTTT. Residues: CASSFASGSTDTQYF. This chain links TRBV3-1 (or the pseudogene TRBV3-2) with TRBJ2-3, with 7 bases aligning to TRBD2. CDR3 size: 15 residues. The trim removed 5 bases at V and 2 bases at J, leaving 7 bases unmatched. CDR1 and CDR2 from the germline V gene are LGHDT and YNNKEL (reference sequence).

V is TRBV5-1 and J is TRBJ1-3, with 7 bases aligning to TRBD1. Germline lookup yields CDR1 SGHRS and CDR2 YFSETQ. This CDR3 comprises 17 residues. Germline trimming cut 8 bases from V and 0 bases from J; bases unmatched to any gene: 14. The CDR3 DNA follows: TGCGCCAGTAAGTTGGGCCAAACAGGGGACTCTGGAAACACCATATATTTT. Translating gives CASKLGQTGDSGNTIYF.

The V call is TRBV11-3, the J call TRBJ2-1, with D maybe TRBD2 (7 bases). The germline V and J ends were trimmed by 2 bases and 6 bases, with 14 bases remaining between them. The CDR3 has 15 residues. Germline V gives CDR1 SGHNT, CDR2 YENEEA. The DNA of the CDR3 is TGTGCCAGCAGCTTATATCCGGGGGGCCCCAATGAGCAGTTCTTC. It translates to CASSLYPGGPNEQFF.

The rearrangement joins TRBV30 to TRBJ2-1; 12 bases match TRBD2. Germline V CDR1 and CDR2: GTSNPN, SVGIG (reference sequence). This CDR3 is 13 amino acids long. J gave up 9 bases and V 3 bases, and 3 bases lay outside the gene matches. The DNA for the CDR3 is TGTGCCTGGAGACTAGCGGGGGGACCTGAGCAGTTCTTC. Encoded protein: CAWRLAGGPEQFF.

This clone was seen just once. The chain recombines TRBV5-6 with TRBJ2-7; D possibly corresponds to TRBD2 (6 bases). There are 15 residues in the CDR3. The V and J ends lost 2 bases and 6 bases respectively, with 18 bases between them. In germline, CDR1 is SGHDT, CDR2 YYEEEE. As DNA, the CDR3 is TGTGCCAGCAGCTTTGTCATCGGGGGATCCCGCGAGCAGTACTTC. Protein product: CASSFVIGGSREQYF.

The chain uses TRBV5-4 and TRBJ2-5; TRBD1 matches 11 bases. J lost 5 bases, V lost 4 bases, and 4 bases had no gene match. Germline lookup yields CDR1 SGHNT and CDR2 YYREEE (reference sequence). This CDR3 has 14 amino acids. As DNA, the CDR3 is TGTGCCAGCAGCCCGGGACAGGGGGGGGAGACCCAGTACTTC. Amino acids: CASSPGQGGETQYF.

This chain connects TRBV19 to TRBJ2-5; 7 positions agree with TRBD2. Trimming took 4 bases from V and 6 from J; bases not matched to a gene: 14. This CDR3 is 16 amino acids long. Germline-derived CDR1 and CDR2 are LNHDA and SQIVND (reference sequence). The CDR3 sequence: CASSTPSGVPQKTQYF. The CDR3 region has the DNA TGTGCCAGTAGTACCCCTAGCGGAGTTCCGCAAAAGACCCAGTACTTC.

This rearrangement joins TRBV6-6 to TRBJ1-2; 9 nucleotides agree with TRBD1. CDR1 and CDR2 (germline): MNHNY, SVGAGI (reference sequence). V lost 6 bases, J lost 7 bases, and 9 bases stayed unmatched. CDR3 length: 14 amino acids. Here the CDR3 DNA reads TGTGCCAGCAGGCGACAACAGGGGGCAGGTGGCTACACCTTC. Translated, it gives CASRRQQGAGGYTF.

V and J are TRBV5-1 and TRBJ2-7, with D maybe TRBD2 (7 bases). The V gene's germline CDR1 is SGHRS and CDR2 YFSETQ. The CDR3 is made up of 15 amino acids. Trimming took off 4 bases at V and 1 base at J, with 15 bases between the two ends. CDR3 protein: CASSGGAGLSYEQYF. The CDR3 bases are TGCGCCAGCAGCGGGGGGGCAGGGCTATCCTACGAGCAGTACTTC.